The rows below give T cell receptor beta chains drawn from one sample of a study of PD-L1 blockade in urothelial cancer. Some clones are missing from TCRdb's copy, which holds only in-frame ones; the method was immunoSEQ multiplex PCR. Of tens of thousands of clones in the sample, approximately 91% were seen once. This material consisted of PBMCs, taken around atezolizumab (anti-PD-L1) treatment. These receptors came from a woman aged 60-70 years with urothelial cancer. CDR3s include the opening cysteine and the closing phenylalanine or tryptophan. A D gene is named only where the DNA matches it firmly. Not every row has a clone size; where given, it reads once, few, many or a size class.

TRBD2	TRBJ2-7	NA	TRBV13	TGTGCCAGCACCGATAGCGGGAGGGCAGACGAGCAGTACTTC	CASTDSGRADEQYF
NA	TRBJ1-2	NA	TRBV6-6	TGTGCCAGCAACCCAGGATGGTCGTATGGCTACACCTTC	CASNPGWSYGYTF
TRBD2	TRBJ2-3	once	TRBV9	TGTGCCAGCAGCGTCGATTGGACTAGCGATAGCACAGATACGCAGTATTTT	CASSVDWTSDSTDTQYF
TRBD2	TRBJ2-7	NA	TRBV29-1	TGCAGCGTGTCCGGGACTAGCGAGCAATACGAGCAGTACTTC	CSVSGTSEQYEQYF
NA	TRBJ1-2	NA	TRBV5-1	TGCGCCAGCAGCTTGGACAGAGCTAACTATGGCTACACCTTC	CASSLDRANYGYTF
NA	TRBJ2-2	NA	TRBV10-3	TGTGCCATCAGTGAGTTAGACAGAACCGGGGAGCTGTTTTTT	CAISELDRTGELFF
NA	TRBJ1-4	NA	TRBV25-1	TGTGCCAGCAGTGTCTTACCAGAGGGTAATGAAAAACTGTTTTTT	CASSVLPEGNEKLFF
TRBD2	TRBJ2-5	NA	TRBV5-6	TGTGCCAGCAGCTTGGCCTGGCCTAGCGGTTTCCTCCAGCGGGAGACCCAGTACTTC	CASSLAWPSGFLQRETQYF
NA	TRBJ1-5	NA	TRBV7-9	TGTGCCAGCAGCCAATGGAGGGGATTGGATGGCAATCAGCCCCAGCATTTT	CASSQWRGLDGNQPQHF
NA	TRBJ2-7	NA	TRBV28	TGTGCCAGCAGTTTTATCGCAGGGAACGAGCAGTACTTC	CASSFIAGNEQYF
TRBD1	TRBJ2-6	NA	TRBV5-1	TGCGCCAGCAGCCTAGGACAGGGTTCCTCTGGGGCCAACGTCCTGACTTTC	CASSLGQGSSGANVLTF
TRBD2	TRBJ2-1	once	TRBV7-3	TGTGCCAGCAGCCTCACACTAGCGGGAGGATACAATGAGCAGTTCTTC	CASSLTLAGGYNEQFF
TRBD2	TRBJ2-1	NA	TRBV28	TGTGCCAGCAGTTTGCGACTAGCGGGAGACAATGAGCAGTTCTTC	CASSLRLAGDNEQFF
TRBD2	TRBJ2-7	NA	TRBV18	TGTGCCAGCTCAATAACTAGCGGGAATACCTACGAGCAGTACTTC	CASSITSGNTYEQYF
NA	TRBJ1-4	NA	TRBV5-1	TGCGCCAGCAGCTATTCAGGGACACCAACTAATGAAAAACTGTTTTTT	CASSYSGTPTNEKLFF
TRBD1	TRBJ1-3	NA	TRBV5-6	TGTGCCAGCAGCTTGGATAGGGGGCAGACTGGAAACACCATATATTTT	CASSLDRGQTGNTIYF
NA	TRBJ2-4	NA	TRBV5-1	TGCGCCAGCAGCTTGTTATTTAACAAGGGGGACATTCAGTACTTC	CASSLLFNKGDIQYF
NA	TRBJ1-1	NA	TRBV10-3	TGTGCCATCAGTGAGTCTGGAGGGGTAGCTTTCTTT	CAISESGGVAFF
TRBD2	TRBJ2-7	once	TRBV15	TGTGCCACCAGCAGAGAACTTCTAACGAGCGGGAATACCTACGAGCAGTACTTC	CATSRELLTSGNTYEQYF
TRBD2	TRBJ2-1	NA	TRBV7-3	TGTGCCAGCAGCCTGACTAGCGGGGCCTACAATGAGCAGTTCTTC	CASSLTSGAYNEQFF
NA	TRBJ2-7	NA	TRBV18	TGTGCCAGCTCACCCAGTGTCCACGAGCAGTACTTC	CASSPSVHEQYF
NA	TRBJ1-1	NA	TRBV28	TGTGCCAGCAGTACGAGCCAAAACAGGAAGAACACTGAAGCTTTCTTT	CASSTSQNRKNTEAFF
NA	TRBJ2-3	NA	TRBV5-1	TGCGCCAGCAGCTGGGCCCTGAGAACCTCTAGCACAGATACGCAGTATTTT	CASSWALRTSSTDTQYF
TRBD1	TRBJ2-1	NA	TRBV5-1	TGCGCCAGCAGTTGGGGGACAGTGGACAATGAGCAGTTCTTC	CASSWGTVDNEQFF
NA	TRBJ2-6	NA	TRBV18	TGTGCCAGCTCACCATCAGGGTCTGGGGCCAACGTCCTGACTTTC	CASSPSGSGANVLTF
TRBD1	TRBJ1-2	NA	TRBV6-1	TGTGCCAGCAGCCAACCCTCCGGGACAGCCTATGGCTACACCTTC	CASSQPSGTAYGYTF
NA	TRBJ2-7	NA	TRBV5-1	TGCGCCAGCAGCTTGGGGACAAACTACGAGCAGTACTTC	CASSLGTNYEQYF
TRBD1	TRBJ2-5	NA	TRBV29-1	TGCAGCGCCCTACGGACAGGGTCAGAAGAGACCCAGTACTTC	CSALRTGSEETQYF
NA	TRBJ2-6	once	TRBV9	TGTGCCAGCAGCGTCGTCTCTGGGGCCAACGTCCTGACTTTC	CASSVVSGANVLTF
NA	TRBJ1-1	NA	TRBV5-1	TGCGCCAGCAGCTTGTCTGGGGGAGGGACTGAAGCTTTCTTT	CASSLSGGGTEAFF
NA	TRBJ1-2	NA	TRBV5-1	TGCGCCAGCAGCTGGGGCAGGGCTACTAACTATGGCTACACCTTC	CASSWGRATNYGYTF
NA	TRBJ1-2	NA	TRBV28	TGTGCCAGCAGTCCGATTGACAGAACCTATGGCTACACCTTC	CASSPIDRTYGYTF
NA	TRBJ2-1	NA	TRBV7-2	TGTGCCAGCAGCTTAGCCCGAGACTCTGGTGAGCAGTTCTTC	CASSLARDSGEQFF
TRBD1	TRBJ1-5	NA	TRBV28	TGTGCCAGCAATTCCTTATCGGACAGGCTACCTTTTGCGCCCCAGCATTTT	CASNSLSDRLPFAPQHF
TRBD2	TRBJ2-3	NA	TRBV29-1	TGCAGCGTTGGCGGGAGGGCCGACACAGATACGCAGTATTTT	CSVGGRADTDTQYF
TRBD2	TRBJ2-1	NA	TRBV27	TGTGCCAGCAGTCTATGGACTAGCGGACAGGGGCAGTTCTTC	CASSLWTSGQGQFF
TRBD2	TRBJ2-7	NA	TRBV27	TGTGCCAGCAGTACCCGACTAGCGGGCCACAGCTCCTACGAGCAGTACTTC	CASSTRLAGHSSYEQYF
NA	TRBJ1-3	once	TRBV13	TGTGCCAGCAGCTCCGAGCGGGTAAACTCTGGAAACACCATATATTTT	CASSSERVNSGNTIYF
NA	TRBJ1-2	NA	TRBV19	TGTGCCAGTAGCGCCGACAGCTACTATGGCTACACCTTC	CASSADSYYGYTF